The text below deals with one T cell receptor (beta chain). These data belong to a study of blood T cell repertoires in COVID-19. Turning to the study itself: COVID-19 samples collected from the United States, Italy and Spain covered acute and convalescent phases. T cells, B-cell-depleted T cells, or PBMCs supplied cDNA or gDNA.

CDR1 and CDR2 (germline): SGHDT, YYEEEE. This CDR3 contains 18 residues. The V and J ends lost 2 bases and 4 bases, in that order; junction bases with no gene match: 14. In the original workflow: Nucleated cell counts were estimated from reference gene primer amplification. Here immunoSEQ multiplex PCR was the method, and the copy in TCRdb shows in-frame clones only, minus some. V, J and clone size were drawn from that table, and D and trimming were deduced from the DNA. The sample includes 96,000 or so clones, roughly 79% of them seen just once. The chain uses TRBV5-6 and TRBJ1-2; 10 nucleotides align to TRBD1. Specimen: peripheral blood. This receptor was identified in an elderly man with COVID-19, enrolled during active disease. The CDR3 region is CASSFTPGTGVRSYGYTF. For the CDR3, the DNA is TGTGCCAGCAGCTTTACACCCGGGACAGGGGTTAGATCCTATGGCTACACCTTC.